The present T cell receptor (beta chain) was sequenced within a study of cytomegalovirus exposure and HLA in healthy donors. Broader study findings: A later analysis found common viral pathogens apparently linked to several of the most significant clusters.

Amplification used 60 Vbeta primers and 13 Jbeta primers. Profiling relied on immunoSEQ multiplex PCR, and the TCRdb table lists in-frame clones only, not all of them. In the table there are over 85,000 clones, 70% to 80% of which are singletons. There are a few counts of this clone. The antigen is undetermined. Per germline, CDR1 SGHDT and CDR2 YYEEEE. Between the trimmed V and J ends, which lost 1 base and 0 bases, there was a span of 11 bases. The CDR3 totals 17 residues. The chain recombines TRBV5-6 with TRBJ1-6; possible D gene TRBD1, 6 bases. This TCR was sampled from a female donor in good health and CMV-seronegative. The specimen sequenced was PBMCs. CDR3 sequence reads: CASSLSGGRSYNSPLHF. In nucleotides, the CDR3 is TGTGCCAGCAGCTTGTCTGGGGGCCGCTCCTATAATTCACCCCTCCACTTT.